This T cell receptor beta chain originates from a study of blood T cell repertoires in COVID-19. Study-level information: The analysed material was cDNA or gDNA that came from T cells, B-cell-depleted T cells, or PBMCs.

Germline lookup yields CDR1 LNHDA and CDR2 SQIVND (reference sequence). The CDR3 length is 12 residues. V shed 2 bases and J shed 13 bases, with 9 bases lying between them. Cohorts were determined from participant-reported clinical history. Under the authors' procedure: Researchers report that nucleated cell counts were estimated from reference gene primer amplification. The repertoire was sequenced with immunoSEQ multiplex PCR; TCRdb's copy has only in-frame clones and lacks some. The D gene and trimming were derived from the DNA, and the V and J assignments and clone size from that table. The sample records fewer than 500,000 clones, about 90% being singletons.

This clonotype was obtained from a man between 25 and 39 years old who had recovered from COVID-19. V usage is TRBV19 and J usage is TRBJ1-6; no clear D. Sequencing was carried out using PBMCs or T cells enriched from blood (not recorded which). The CDR3 bases are TGTGCCAGTAGTATAATCGGGAGGCCCCTCCACTTT. Its translation: CASSIIGRPLHF.